What follows is one T cell receptor beta chain and its context. Its antigen remains unidentified. The source of the sample is a study of cytomegalovirus exposure and HLA in healthy donors. Study conclusions and caveats: Reportedly, TCR beta sequences accurately predicted HLA-A and HLA-B alleles in most subjects. Some V segments, TRBV6-2 and TRBV6-3 among them, were indistinguishable and were therefore excluded.

The CDR3 is 16 residues long. The V gene's germline CDR1 is SGHRS and CDR2 YFSETQ. Trimming took 0 bases from V and 3 from J; bases not matched to a gene: 8. The PCR employed 60 Vbeta primers together with 13 Jbeta primers. Data came from immunoSEQ multiplex PCR; TCRdb stores just in-frame clones and leaves some out. The sample has 180,000 or so clones, roughly 77% seen once. The rearrangement joins TRBV5-1 to TRBJ1-1; 7 positions match TRBD1. This sequence was found in a woman in her forties in good health and CMV-seropositive. Specimen: PBMCs. CDR3 nucleotides: TGCGCCAGCAGCTTGGAAACAGGGGTGGCGGACACTGAAGCTTTCTTT. Translating it yields CASSLETGVADTEAFF.